There are a few counts of the clone carrying this T cell receptor (beta chain). Purity of each sorted population was above 95%. The sample comes from a study of beta chain features in type 1 diabetes. Trimming took off 5 bases at V and 6 bases at J, with 14 bases between the two ends. The V gene's germline CDR1 is SEHNR and CDR2 FQNEAQ (reference sequence). The CDR3 consists of 14 residues. Expressed TCRB transcripts were sequenced because the entire RNA isolate underwent reverse transcription. Assay: immunoSEQ multiplex PCR; the TCRdb copy retains only in-frame clones and omits some. The table records 300,000 to 400,000 clones, 11% of them present only once.

The chain has TRBV7-9 and TRBJ1-5; weak D call: TRBD1 (6 bases). The TCR was taken from a woman aged 25 to 45 in good health. Material: naive CD4+ T cells from blood. CDR3: CASSHGQPAQPQHF. In DNA, the CDR3 is TGTGCCAGCAGCCACGGACAGCCGGCTCAGCCCCAGCATTTT.